Listed below are T cell receptor beta chains from one sample, sequenced in a study of neurological immune-mediated disorders. Each CDR3 protein gets one entry after TCRdb re-called the 5' RACE reads with MiXCR. The sample consists of about 45,000 distinct CDR3 sequences, approximately 12% of them appearing once. Input material: PBMCs. These receptors all stem from a man aged 25-40 years in good health. Both conserved end residues are part of each CDR3. Fields, in order: V gene, J gene, clone size, D gene, CDR3 protein, CDR3 DNA. The D gene is left open where the match is weak. The size entry is marked missing in some rows and otherwise reads once, few, many or a size class.

V: TRBV20-1; J: TRBJ2-7; size: many; D: -; CDR3: CSARVTGQRTPYEQYF; DNA: TGCAGTGCTAGAGTTACTGGACAGCGGACCCCCTACGAGCAGTACTTC
V: TRBV6-6; J: TRBJ2-7; size: many; D: -; CDR3: CASRAHGQTRSLDNSYEQYF; DNA: TGTGCCAGCAGGGCGCACGGCCAGACCCGTAGCTTGGACAACTCCTACGAGCAGTACTTC
V: TRBV11-2; J: TRBJ1-2; size: many; D: -; CDR3: CASSLAQRIGGYTF; DNA: TGTGCCAGCAGCTTAGCACAACGGATAGGGGGCTACACCTTC
V: TRBV5-5; J: TRBJ2-3; size: many; D: -; CDR3: CASSLTGDTDTQYF; DNA: TGTGCCAGCAGCTTGACAGGCGACACAGATACGCAGTATTTT
V: TRBV5-1; J: TRBJ2-3; size: many; D: -; CDR3: CASSLGVSTDTQYF; DNA: TGCGCCAGCAGCCTCGGGGTCAGCACAGATACGCAGTATTTT
V: TRBV14; J: TRBJ2-1; size: many; D: TRBD2; CDR3: CASKRGSYNEQFF; DNA: TGTGCCAGCAAGCGGGGCTCCTACAATGAGCAGTTCTTC
V: TRBV20-1; J: TRBJ1-2; size: many; D: -; CDR3: CSARDGVRGYTF; DNA: TGCAGTGCTAGAGATGGGGTGAGAGGCTACACCTTC
V: TRBV7-6; J: TRBJ2-1; size: many; D: TRBD2; CDR3: CASSRPPTSGTYNEQFF; DNA: TGTGCCAGCAGTCGTCCCCCAACTAGCGGGACATACAATGAGCAGTTCTTC
V: TRBV29-1; J: TRBJ1-1; size: many; D: TRBD1; CDR3: CSVAPGQGASEAFF; DNA: TGCAGCGTAGCTCCGGGACAGGGGGCTTCTGAAGCTTTCTTT
V: TRBV10-3; J: TRBJ1-5; size: -; D: TRBD1; CDR3: CAISDPTGDINQPQHF; DNA: TGTGCTATCAGTGACCCCACAGGGGATATCAATCAGCCCCAGCATTTT
V: TRBV2; J: TRBJ1-2; size: many; D: TRBD1; CDR3: CASQADRVYGYTF; DNA: TGTGCCAGCCAAGCAGACAGGGTGTACGGCTACACCTTC
V: TRBV5-1; J: TRBJ2-3; size: many; D: TRBD2; CDR3: CASSVAGDTQYF; DNA: TGCGCCAGCAGCGTAGCGGGAGATACGCAGTATTTT
V: TRBV5-1; J: TRBJ1-4; size: many; D: -; CDR3: CASSSGLEGTNEKLFF; DNA: TGCGCCAGCAGCTCGGGACTTGAAGGGACTAATGAAAAACTGTTTTTT
V: TRBV2; J: TRBJ2-2; size: many; D: -; CDR3: CASNRENTGELFF; DNA: TGTGCCAGCAACAGGGAGAACACCGGGGAGCTGTTTTTT
V: TRBV3-1; J: TRBJ2-7; size: many; D: -; CDR3: CASSQSAGRGYEQYF; DNA: TGTGCCAGCAGCCAAAGTGCCGGGAGAGGGTACGAGCAGTACTTC
V: TRBV5-1; J: TRBJ2-2; size: many; D: -; CDR3: CASSSSGTNTGELFF; DNA: TGCGCCAGCAGCTCGAGCGGAACGAACACCGGGGAGCTGTTTTTT